The 11 T cell receptor beta chains below were found in one sample sequenced in a study of blood T cell repertoires in COVID-19. Only in-frame clones appear in the TCRdb table, and some are missing; sequencing was by immunoSEQ multiplex PCR. The sample holds fewer than 35,000 clones, roughly 88% seen once. Sequencing was carried out using peripheral blood. These receptors all stem from a woman aged 50 to 65 with active COVID-19.

The V call is TRBV2, the J call TRBJ2-2, with 8 bases fitting TRBD1. V lost 6 bases, J lost 3 bases, and 15 bases stayed unmatched. The CDR3 spans 18 residues. Germline V CDR1 and CDR2: SNHLY, FYNNEI. The CDR3 nucleotides read TGTGCCAGCAGCGCCGGGACAGGAGGCGTTGGGGACACCGGGGAGCTGTTTTTT. Translated, it gives CASSAGTGGVGDTGELFF.

This clone was observed a handful of times. J is TRBJ2-7 and V is TRBV9, with 8 bases matching TRBD1. The V segment lost 0 bases and the J segment 5 bases; nucleotides outside the gene matches: 4. Germline V lookup: CDR1 SGDLS, CDR2 YYNGEE. The CDR3 is 14 amino acids. For the CDR3, the DNA is TGTGCCAGCAGCGTAGGGACAGGGACTCACGAGCAGTACTTC. It is translated as CASSVGTGTHEQYF.

This clone was observed once. The rearrangement links TRBV5-4 to TRBJ2-2; 8 bases fit TRBD2. The trim removed 2 bases at V and 6 bases at J, leaving 3 bases unmatched. The CDR3 is 14 amino acids. Germline values: CDR1 SGHNT, CDR2 YYREEE (reference sequence). Here the CDR3 DNA reads TGTGCCAGCAGCTTAGAGACTAGCGCCGGGGAGCTGTTTTTT. It codes for CASSLETSAGELFF.

The chain recombines TRBV2 with TRBJ1-1; D gene ambiguous. CDR3 length: 16 amino acids. The V end was cut by 1 base, the J end by 0 bases, with 12 bases between. CDR1 and CDR2 (germline): SNHLY, FYNNEI. CDR3 sequence (DNA): TGTGCCAGCAGTGAAGGTGGACTTAATATGAACACTGAAGCTTTCTTT. Amino acid sequence: CASSEGGLNMNTEAFF.

This chain links TRBV5-1 with TRBJ1-2; D is undetermined. The CDR3 has 14 residues. Trimming pared 1 base from V and 8 bases from J, leaving 15 bases between. Germline lookup yields CDR1 SGHRS and CDR2 YFSETQ. In nucleotides, the CDR3 is TGCGCCAGCAGCTTGATGGGAAGCTCGGGAGGCTACACCTTC. This codes for CASSLMGSSGGYTF.

The table lists this clone with a count of one. The chain couples TRBV29-1 to TRBJ2-7, with D possibly being TRBD1 (5 bases). The CDR3 totals 14 residues. The germline CDR1 and CDR2 sequences are SQVTM and ANQGSEA. V lost 7 bases to trimming and J lost 1 base, with 17 bases between them. The CDR3 bases are TGCAGCGCACTTGTCTGGCGACAGTCCTACGAGCAGTACTTC. This encodes CSALVWRQSYEQYF.

The chain joins TRBV19 to TRBJ2-1; 12 positions match TRBD2. Germline lookup yields CDR1 LNHDA and CDR2 SQIVND (reference sequence). The CDR3 loop spans 14 amino acids. With 6 bases clipped from V and 9 bases from J, the junction kept 6 bases outside the gene matches. The CDR3, as DNA: TGTGCCAGTAGCCCGGGACTAGCGGGTCTTGAGCAGTTCTTC. It codes for CASSPGLAGLEQFF.

The chain uses TRBV23-1 and TRBJ2-1; TRBD1 aligns across 10 bases. TRBV23-1 is recorded as an ORF, its role being uncertain. The CDR3 covers 18 residues. The V and J ends lost 0 bases and 3 bases, in that order; junction bases with no gene match: 8. DNA for the CDR3: TGCGCCAGCAGTCAATCCTCCGACAGGGGGCCCCTCTACAATGAGCAGTTCTTC. Translating it yields CASSQSSDRGPLYNEQFF.

This clone came up once. This chain links TRBV29-1 with TRBJ2-2; the D gene is possibly TRBD1 (7 bases). The length of the CDR3 is 15 residues. Deletions cut 6 bases from V and 3 bases from J, with 17 bases between. Germline V gives CDR1 SQVTM, CDR2 ANQGSEA. The DNA for the CDR3 is TGCAGCGTGGGGGCAGGGGGGTCCGACACCGGGGAGCTGTTTTTT. It translates to CSVGAGGSDTGELFF.

The V gene is TRBV6-1, the J gene TRBJ2-5, with D possibly matching TRBD2 (6 bases). V lost 3 bases, J lost 7 bases, and 9 bases lay in between. This CDR3 region has 12 residues. Germline CDR1 and CDR2: MNHNS and SASEGT. The CDR3 region is CASSDGGGTQYF. CDR3 nucleotide sequence: TGTGCCAGCAGTGATGGGGGAGGGACCCAGTACTTC.

This chain links TRBV7-9 with TRBJ1-1; D gene unclear. Between the trimmed V and J ends, which lost 5 bases and 8 bases, there was a span of 9 bases. The CDR3 is made up of 11 amino acids. Germline V gene data show CDR1 as SEHNR and CDR2 as FQNEAQ (reference sequence). The chain's CDR3 is CASSPLREAFF. The CDR3 coding sequence is TGTGCCAGCAGCCCCCTCAGAGAAGCTTTCTTT.